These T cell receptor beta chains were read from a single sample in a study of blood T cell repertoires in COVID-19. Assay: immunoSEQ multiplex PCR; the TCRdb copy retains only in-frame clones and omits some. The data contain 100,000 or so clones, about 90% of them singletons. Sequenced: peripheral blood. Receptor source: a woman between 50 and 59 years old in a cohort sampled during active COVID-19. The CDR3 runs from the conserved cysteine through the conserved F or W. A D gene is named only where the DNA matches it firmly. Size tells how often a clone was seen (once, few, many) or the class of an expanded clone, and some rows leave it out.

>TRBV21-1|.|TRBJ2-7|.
TGTGCCAGCAGCCCCCGGGACAGGGGGGGAGAGCAGTACTTC
CASSPRDRGGEQYF
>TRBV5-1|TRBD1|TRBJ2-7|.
TGCGCCAGCAGCTTGGCACAGGGGTACGAGCAGTACTTC
CASSLAQGYEQYF
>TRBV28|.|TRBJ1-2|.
TGTGCCAGCATGGGGGGGTATGGCTACACCTTC
CASMGGYGYTF
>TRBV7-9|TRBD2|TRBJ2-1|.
TGTGCCAGCAGCTCGACTAGCGGGGCTTACAATGAGCAGTTCTTC
CASSSTSGAYNEQFF
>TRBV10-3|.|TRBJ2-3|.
TGTGCCATCACCGAGAGTCTAACAGATACGCAGTATTTT
CAITESLTDTQYF
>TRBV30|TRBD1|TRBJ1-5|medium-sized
TGTGCCTGGTCCGACAGGGGATGGGCAAATCAGCCCCAGCATTTT
CAWSDRGWANQPQHF
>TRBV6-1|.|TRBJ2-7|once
TGTGCCAGCAGTGAAGCAAGGGCGGGATCCTACGAGCAGTACTTC
CASSEARAGSYEQYF
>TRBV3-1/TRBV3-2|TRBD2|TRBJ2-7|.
TGTGCCAGCAGCCGGAGACTAGCGGCTATTTACGAGCAGTACTTC
CASSRRLAAIYEQYF
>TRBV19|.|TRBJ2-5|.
TGTGCCAGTAGCCAGACGCCGGGGGTTGGGGAGACCCAGTACTTC
CASSQTPGVGETQYF
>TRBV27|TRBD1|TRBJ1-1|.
TGTGCCAGCAGTACAGGACAGGGGGCGAGGGTCACTGAAGCTTTCTTT
CASSTGQGARVTEAFF
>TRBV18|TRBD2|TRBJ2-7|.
TGTGCCAGCTCACCACAGCGGGGGGCGGCTGAGTACTTC
CASSPQRGAAEYF
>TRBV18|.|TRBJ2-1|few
TGTGCCAGCTCCCGGAGCGGAGCTTCCTACAATGAGCAGTTCTTC
CASSRSGASYNEQFF
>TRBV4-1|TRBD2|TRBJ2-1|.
TGCGCCAGCAGCCAACCCCGGACTAGAGGAGGCCCCCTTCCGCTGTTCTTC
CASSQPRTRGGPLPLFF
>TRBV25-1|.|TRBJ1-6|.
TGTGCCAGCAGTGATGGCCTTTTGGGAGGTTCACCCCTCCACTTT
CASSDGLLGGSPLHF
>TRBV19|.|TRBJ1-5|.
TGTGCCAGTAAATTCATCAGGGGTAGGAAGAATCAGCCCCAGCATTTT
CASKFIRGRKNQPQHF
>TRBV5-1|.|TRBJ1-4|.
TGCGCCAGCAGCTTGGCTGGCAGCGGAAATGAAAAACTGTTTTTT
CASSLAGSGNEKLFF
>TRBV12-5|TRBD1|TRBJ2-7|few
TGTGCTAGTGGTTTGGCGCCGACAGGGGCTGGCTACGAGCAGTACTTC
CASGLAPTGAGYEQYF
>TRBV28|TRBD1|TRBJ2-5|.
TGTGCCAGCAGTTCGGGACAGGGAGTTTGGACCCAGTACTTC
CASSSGQGVWTQYF
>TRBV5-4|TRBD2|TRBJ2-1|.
TGTGCCAGCAGCTTGGCGACCGGGACTAGCGGTGATGAGCAGTTCTTC
CASSLATGTSGDEQFF
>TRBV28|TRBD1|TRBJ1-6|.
TGTGCCAGCAGTTTATTTCAGGGGGCAGATTCACCCCTCCACTTT
CASSLFQGADSPLHF
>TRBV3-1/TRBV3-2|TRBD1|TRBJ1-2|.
TGTGCCAGCAGCCAGGCCGGACAGGGCATGGAGCGCACCTTC
CASSQAGQGMERTF
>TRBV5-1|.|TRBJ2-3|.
TGCGCCAGCAGCTTTTGGGAGGATACGCAGTATTTT
CASSFWEDTQYF
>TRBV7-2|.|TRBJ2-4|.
TGTGCCAGCAGTTATGGGGGGGGCTCCTTAGCCAAAAACATTCAGTACTTC
CASSYGGGSLAKNIQYF
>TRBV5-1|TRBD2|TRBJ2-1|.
TGCGCCAGCACGGGGACTAGTACGGACAATGAGCAGTTCTTC
CASTGTSTDNEQFF
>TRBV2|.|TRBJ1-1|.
TGTGCCAGCAGTGTGCAGGCCAGTCCGGCTTTCTTT
CASSVQASPAFF
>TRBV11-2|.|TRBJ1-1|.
TGTGCCAGCAGCTTACAGAGACAAGTTGAAGCTTTCTTT
CASSLQRQVEAFF
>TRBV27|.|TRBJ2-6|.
TGTGCCAGCCGAGACTCTGGGGCCAACGTCCTGACTTTC
CASRDSGANVLTF
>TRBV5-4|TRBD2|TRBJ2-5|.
TGTGCCAGCAGCTTGAACTTGGCGGGGGGGGAGACCCAGTACTTC
CASSLNLAGGETQYF
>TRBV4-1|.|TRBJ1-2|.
TGCGCCAGCAGCCTCGAGGGGGTAAACTATGGCTACACCTTC
CASSLEGVNYGYTF
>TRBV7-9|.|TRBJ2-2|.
TGTGCCAGCAGCCCCCCCATCAGGGTTTCGAACACCGGGGAGCTGTTTTTT
CASSPPIRVSNTGELFF
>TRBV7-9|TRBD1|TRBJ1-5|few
TGTGCCAGCAGCACGTCAGGGGGGAATAATCAGCCCCAGCATTTT
CASSTSGGNNQPQHF
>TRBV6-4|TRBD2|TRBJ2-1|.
TGTGCCAGCAGCCTTTCAGGGACTAGCGGGGGGAGAACCTACAATGAGCAGTTCTTC
CASSLSGTSGGRTYNEQFF
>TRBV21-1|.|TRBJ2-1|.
TGTGCCAGCAGCAGCGGACTAGTGTCCTACTACAATGAGCAGTTCTTC
CASSSGLVSYYNEQFF
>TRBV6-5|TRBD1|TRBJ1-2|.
TGTGCCGCAGGACAGGGGCATTACACCTTC
CAAGQGHYTF
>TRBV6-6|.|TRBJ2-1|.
TGTGCCAGCAGTTACCGAGGGTCTGGTGATGAGCAGTTCTTC
CASSYRGSGDEQFF
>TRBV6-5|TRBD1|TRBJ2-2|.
TGTGCCAGCAGAAAGGGACAGGGGGCCACCGGGGAGCTGTTTTTT
CASRKGQGATGELFF
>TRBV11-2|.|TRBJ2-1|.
TGTGCCAGCAGCTTAATTCTAGTTGGCAATGAGCAGTTCTTC
CASSLILVGNEQFF
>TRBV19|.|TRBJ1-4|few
TGTGCCACCGCGGGGGGGAATGAAAAACTGTTTTTT
CATAGGNEKLFF
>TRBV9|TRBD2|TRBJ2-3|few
TGTGCCAGCAGCGTAGAGTCGGGGACTATCTCTACGCAGTATTTT
CASSVESGTISTQYF
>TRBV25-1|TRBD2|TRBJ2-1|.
TGTGCCAGCAGCCCCGGACTAGCGGCAGGATACAATGAGCAGTTCTTC
CASSPGLAAGYNEQFF
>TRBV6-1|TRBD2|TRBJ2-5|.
TGTGCCAGCAGTGGCGGTAGCGGGGGCCCCGGCGGAGAGACCCAGTACTTC
CASSGGSGGPGGETQYF
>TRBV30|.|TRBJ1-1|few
TGTGCCTGGAGTCTCGACAGGCTTTCTATGAACACTGAAGCTTTCTTT
CAWSLDRLSMNTEAFF
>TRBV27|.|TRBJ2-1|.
TGTGCCAGCAGTCTTGGAGGCCTGTACAATGAGCAGTTCTTC
CASSLGGLYNEQFF
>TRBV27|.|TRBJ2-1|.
TGTGCCAGCAGTTTACTGGAGCGGGCGGGCAATGAGCAGTTCTTC
CASSLLERAGNEQFF
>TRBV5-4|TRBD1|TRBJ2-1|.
TGTGCCAGCAGCTCTGACAGGGGGGAACTGTTCTTC
CASSSDRGELFF
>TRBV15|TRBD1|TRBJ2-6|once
TGTGCCACCAGCGCGAGACAGGGGGAGAGCTCTGGGGCCAACGTCCTGACTTTC
CATSARQGESSGANVLTF
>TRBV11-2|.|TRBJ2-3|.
TGTGCCAGCAGCTCGAGACTAGCAGATACGCAGTATTTT
CASSSRLADTQYF
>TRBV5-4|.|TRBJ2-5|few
TGTGCCAGCAGCTGGAGGGGCCAAGAGACCCAGTACTTC
CASSWRGQETQYF
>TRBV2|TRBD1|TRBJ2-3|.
TGTGCCAGCAGTGGAAGGACAGGGAAGACAGATACGCAGTATTTT
CASSGRTGKTDTQYF
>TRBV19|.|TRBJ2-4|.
TGTGCCACCATACCGAACCGGGAATCAAACATTCAGTACTTC
CATIPNRESNIQYF
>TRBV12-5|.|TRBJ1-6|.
TGTGCTAGTGGCAATTCGGGTCCCGGGGAGGGTTCACCCCTCCACTTT
CASGNSGPGEGSPLHF